The 30 T cell receptor beta chains below were found in one sample sequenced in a study of shared clonotypes between healthy human individuals. Data came from immunoSEQ multiplex PCR; TCRdb stores just in-frame clones and leaves some out. The data hold 1,500,000 or so clones, with roughly 96% observed a single time. Input material: naive CD4+ T cells sorted from blood. As to subset: CD45RA+ positively selected. The receptors derive from a man aged 25-45 years in good health.

The gene calls are TRBV10-2 and TRBJ2-7, with 14 positions matching TRBD2. Per germline, CDR1 WSHSY and CDR2 SAAADI. The CDR3 contains 15 residues. Trimming removed 7 bases from V and 0 bases from J; junction bases left unmatched: 2. This chain's CDR3 is CASTGTSGSSYEQYF. CDR3 nucleotide sequence: TGCGCCAGCACCGGGACTAGCGGGAGCTCCTACGAGCAGTACTTC.

This chain joins TRBV21-1 and TRBJ1-2. TRBV21-1 is tagged as a pseudogene. This CDR3 region has 14 residues. The CDR3 loop is CASSKGSPNYGYTF. The CDR3 DNA reads as TGTGCCAGCAGCAAAGGCAGCCCTAACTATGGCTACACCTTC.

The rearrangement joins TRBV6-5 to TRBJ2-7; no reliable D call. Trimming cost V 6 bases and J 2 bases, with 8 bases left between them. This CDR3 region has 12 residues. The germline V gene encodes CDR1 MNHEY and CDR2 SVGAGI. CDR3 sequence (DNA): TGTGCCAGCAGGTCCGACACCTACGAGCAGTACTTC. The encoded protein is CASRSDTYEQYF.

The V gene is TRBV4-3, the J gene TRBJ1-2; possible D gene TRBD1, 6 bases. The germline gives CDR1 LGHNA, CDR2 YSLEER. V dropped 2 bases and J dropped 4 bases, with 17 bases sitting between them. There are 16 residues in the CDR3. Here the CDR3 DNA reads TGCGCCAGCAGCCAACGTGTGCGGGGGCAGGGCTATGGCTACACCTTC. Encoded protein: CASSQRVRGQGYGYTF.

The J gene is TRBJ2-7, the V gene TRBV7-3; D unresolved. The CDR3 is 12 amino acids. The germline gives CDR1 SGHTA, CDR2 FQGTGA. Trimming left V 3 bases short and J 3 bases short, with 6 bases between. CDR3 loop: CASSLQVYEQYF. The CDR3 nucleotides read TGTGCCAGCAGCTTGCAGGTCTACGAGCAGTACTTC. The full variable domain, rest sourced from reference TRBV7-3 and TRBJ2-7, is GAGVSQTPSNKVTEKGKYVELRCDPISGHTALYWYRQSLGQGPEFLIYFQGTGAADDSGLPNDRFFAVRPEGSVSTLKIQRTERGDSAVYLCASSLQVYEQYFGPGTRLTVT.

The gene calls are TRBV2 and TRBJ2-1, with D uncertain. This CDR3 has 12 amino acids. V dropped 5 bases and J dropped 8 bases, with 10 bases sitting between them. Germline assignment: CDR1 SNHLY and CDR2 FYNNEI. The CDR3 DNA sequence: TGTGCCAGCAGTTCAGTCCGTGATGAGCAGTTCTTC. Amino acids: CASSSVRDEQFF. Together with reference TRBV2 and TRBJ2-1, the CDR3 gives the full variable domain: EPEVTQTPSHQVTQMGQEVILRCVPISNHLYFYWYRQILGQKVEFLVSFYNNEISEKSEIFDDQFSVERPDGSNFTLKIRSTKLEDSAMYFCASSSVRDEQFFGPGTRLTVL.

The chain links TRBV29-1 to TRBJ2-5; the match to TRBD1 covers 9 bases. V was pared by 6 bases and J by 5 bases, with 16 bases of the junction left unmatched. CDR1 is SQVTM, CDR2 ANQGSEA, per germline. The CDR3 runs to 16 residues. CDR3 sequence: CSVARAIQGAGETQYF. The CDR3, as DNA: TGCAGCGTCGCACGCGCAATACAGGGGGCTGGCGAGACCCAGTACTTC.

V and J are TRBV29-1 and TRBJ2-1, with TRBD1 as a possible D gene (6 bases). There are 16 residues in the CDR3. V shed 0 bases and J shed 8 bases, with 20 bases lying between them. CDR1 is SQVTM, CDR2 ANQGSEA, per germline. CDR3 sequence (DNA): TGCAGCGTTGAAGATCTTGGTATAGAACAGGGAGATGAGCAGTTCTTC. The encoded protein is CSVEDLGIEQGDEQFF.

V is TRBV7-7 and J is TRBJ2-2; 8 bases agree with TRBD2. V dropped 5 bases and J dropped 9; count of bases not matched to a gene: 8. Germline loops: CDR1 SSHAT, CDR2 FNYEAQ (reference sequence). The CDR3 totals 14 residues. The CDR3 here is CASSHAGGPRELFF. The CDR3, as DNA: TGTGCCAGCAGCCACGCGGGAGGCCCAAGGGAGCTGTTTTTT.

A few counts support this clone. Other DNA sequences in this specimen translate into the identical CDR3. This rearrangement joins TRBV28 to TRBJ1-2; TRBD1 matches at 8 bases. Trimming at V came to 5 bases and at J to 5 bases, leaving 4 bases not matched to a gene. The CDR3 length is 13 residues. The germline CDR1 and CDR2 sequences are MDHEN and SYDVKM. This CDR3 is CASSSDRGYGYTF. In DNA, the CDR3 is TGTGCCAGCAGTAGTGACAGGGGATATGGCTACACCTTC.

J is TRBJ2-1 and V is TRBV29-1; TRBD2 matches 9 bases. Germline lookup yields CDR1 SQVTM and CDR2 ANQGSEA. The CDR3 extends over 15 amino acids. The V gene end was trimmed by 1 base and the J gene end by 7 bases; junction bases not matched to a gene: 8. The CDR3 loop is CSVEGREGLRNEQFF. The CDR3 DNA sequence: TGCAGCGTTGAAGGGCGGGAGGGCCTGAGGAATGAGCAGTTCTTC.

A remark on this clone: The identical CDR3 is also encoded by other nucleotide sequences in the sample. The chain combines TRBV7-2 with TRBJ2-7, with 7 bases identical to TRBD1. CDR1 and CDR2 (germline): SGHTA, FQGNSA. J was trimmed by 0 bases and V by 5 bases; bases with no gene match: 4. CDR3 length: 14 amino acids. For the CDR3, the DNA is TGTGCCAGCAGCCTCCGGGACAGCTCCTACGAGCAGTACTTC. This encodes CASSLRDSSYEQYF.

The CDR3 sequence is CASRISSGRGNEQFF. CDR3 in DNA: TGTGCCAGCAGGATATCTAGCGGGAGGGGGAATGAGCAGTTCTTC. This chain connects TRBV6-5 to TRBJ2-1, with TRBD2 identical over 12 bases. The germline V gene encodes CDR1 MNHEY and CDR2 SVGAGI. The CDR3 runs 15 residues. With 6 bases clipped from V and 7 bases from J, the junction kept 7 bases outside the gene matches.

This clone appeared once. This chain uses TRBV28 with TRBJ1-2; TRBD1 aligns across 7 bases. Germline CDR1 and CDR2: MDHEN and SYDVKM. This CDR3 has 15 amino acids. The V and J ends lost 6 bases and 1 base, in that order; junction bases with no gene match: 8. CDR3 in DNA: TGTGCCAGCAGGGGGGCGCAGGGGGGTAACTATGGCTACACCTTC. It is translated as CASRGAQGGNYGYTF.

The J gene is TRBJ2-7, the V gene TRBV5-5; D is perhaps TRBD1 (6 bases). Germline lookup yields CDR1 SGHKS and CDR2 YYEKEE (reference sequence). V lost 1 base to trimming and J lost 2 bases, with 13 bases between them. This CDR3 is built from 15 residues. The CDR3 DNA sequence: TGTGCCAGCAGCTTGTTCGGACAGCCTACCTACGAGCAGTACTTC. Translation: CASSLFGQPTYEQYF.

This chain uses TRBV14 with TRBJ1-1; TRBD1 might be the D (5 bases). The CDR3 totals 13 residues. V lost 4 bases, J lost 8 bases, and 14 bases lay in between. Germline lookup yields CDR1 SGHDN and CDR2 FVKESK. DNA of the CDR3: TGTGCCAGCAGCCGGAGGGACTTCCGGGAAGCTTTCTTT. Amino acid sequence: CASSRRDFREAFF.

The chain employs TRBV27 and TRBJ1-3, with D hard to call. The germline V gene has CDR1 MNHEY and CDR2 SMNVEV (reference sequence). V was pared by 6 bases and J by 2 bases, with 11 bases between. The CDR3 extends over 14 amino acids. The CDR3 protein is CASSEAVPGNTIYF. The CDR3 DNA follows: TGTGCCAGCAGCGAGGCAGTACCTGGAAACACCATATATTTT.

The chain joins TRBV29-1 to TRBJ2-6, with a weak D call TRBD1 (5 bases). CDR3 length equals 17 residues. Looked up from germline, CDR1 is SQVTM and CDR2 is ANQGSEA. Trimming removed 3 bases at V and 0 bases at J, with 15 bases between. The CDR3 loop is CSVDSSQGSSGANVLTF. CDR3 in DNA: TGCAGCGTTGACTCGAGTCAGGGATCCTCTGGGGCCAACGTCCTGACTTTC. Together with reference TRBV29-1 and TRBJ2-6, the CDR3 gives the full variable domain: SAVISQKPSRDICQRGTSLTIQCQVDSQVTMMFWYRQQPGQSLTLIATANQGSEATYESGFVIDKFPISRPNLTFSTLTVSNMSPEDSSIYLCSVDSSQGSSGANVLTFGAGSRLTVL.

The chain has TRBV7-9 and TRBJ2-1, with D maybe TRBD2 (6 bases). Trimming pared 5 bases from V and 9 bases from J, leaving 17 bases between. The CDR3 spans 14 residues. Germline CDR1 and CDR2: SEHNR and FQNEAQ (reference sequence). DNA of the CDR3: TGTGCCAGCAGCCCCTCCGGGACTTCCTCTGAGCAGTTCTTC. Translated, it gives CASSPSGTSSEQFF.

The gene calls are TRBV6-5 and TRBJ1-5; D might be TRBD1 (6 bases). This CDR3 contains 13 residues. CDR1 is MNHEY, CDR2 SVGAGI, per germline. V was shortened by 0 bases and J by 13 bases, with 13 bases between the two germline ends. CDR3 in amino acids: CASSYSGTYLQHF. CDR3 nucleotide sequence: TGTGCCAGCAGTTACTCCGGGACATACCTACAGCATTTT.

The rearrangement uses TRBV4-1 and TRBJ2-7, with 12 bases matching TRBD2. The CDR3 consists of 17 residues. V gave up 0 bases and J gave up 4 bases; unmatched junction bases: 7. The germline V gene has CDR1 MGHRA and CDR2 YSYEKL. The CDR3 protein is CASSQEPPSGRGYEQYF. The DNA of the CDR3 is TGCGCCAGCAGCCAAGAACCCCCTAGCGGGAGGGGATACGAGCAGTACTTC.

J is TRBJ2-7 and V is TRBV6-7; D is possibly TRBD2 (5 bases). TRBV6-7 is an open reading frame whose function is uncertain. V gave up 6 bases and J gave up 2 bases, with 11 bases separating them. The CDR3 spans 13 residues. The CDR3 region is CASSRLAAYEQYF. The CDR3 DNA sequence: TGTGCCAGCAGCAGGCTAGCAGCCTACGAGCAGTACTTC.

This clone was detected only once. V usage is TRBV6-1 and J usage is TRBJ2-7; D might be TRBD1 or TRBD2, each matching 6 bases. The V and J ends lost 3 bases and 7 bases respectively, with 16 bases between them. CDR1 is MNHNS and CDR2 is SASEGT in the germline V gene. The CDR3 has 14 amino acids. The CDR3 bases are TGTGCCAGCAGTGAGTGGGGGGCCATACGGGAGCAGTACTTC. It specifies CASSEWGAIREQYF.

The chain couples TRBV28 to TRBJ1-5; 7 nucleotides line up with TRBD1. Trimming took 4 bases from V and 4 from J; bases not matched to a gene: 7. Germline assignment: CDR1 MDHEN and CDR2 SYDVKM. The CDR3 consists of 15 residues. The CDR3 loop reads CASSSNRGLNQPQHF. The CDR3 DNA is TGTGCCAGCAGTTCGAACAGGGGATTGAATCAGCCCCAGCATTTT.

This clone was picked up one time. This CDR3 is CASQGIDTQYF. The CDR3 DNA follows: TGCGCCAGTCAGGGAATCGATACGCAGTATTTT. The chain links TRBV4-1 to TRBJ2-3; perhaps TRBD1 as D (5 bases). V lost 9 bases to trimming and J lost 6 bases, with 10 bases between them. CDR3 length equals 11 residues. Germline CDR1 and CDR2: MGHRA and YSYEKL.

This chain uses TRBV5-1 with TRBJ2-5; 9 nucleotides agree with TRBD1. CDR1 and CDR2 (germline): SGHRS, YFSETQ. The CDR3 totals 16 residues. Unmatched junction bases numbered 10, after V lost 4 bases and J lost 3 bases. CDR3: CASSVYRDRVEETQYF. The CDR3 nucleotides are TGCGCCAGCAGCGTGTACCGGGACAGGGTTGAAGAGACCCAGTACTTC.

The chain links TRBV28 to TRBJ1-5; D uncertain. From germline, CDR1 is MDHEN and CDR2 SYDVKM. Trimming removed 6 bases from V and 2 bases from J, with 14 bases in between. This CDR3 is built from 15 residues. The CDR3 sequence is CASRRSRWGNQPQHF. DNA of the CDR3: TGTGCCAGCAGGCGAAGTAGATGGGGCAATCAGCCCCAGCATTTT.

The V call is TRBV4-1, the J call TRBJ2-1, with 9 bases lining up with TRBD2. V gave up 4 bases and J gave up 0 bases; unmatched junction bases: 4. This CDR3 is built from 16 residues. CDR1 is MGHRA, CDR2 YSYEKL, per germline. The CDR3 loop reads CASSLVAGVSYNEQFF. The CDR3 DNA sequence: TGCGCCAGCAGCCTAGTAGCGGGAGTCTCCTACAATGAGCAGTTCTTC.

The genes are TRBV4-2 and TRBJ2-3; TRBD2 aligns across 10 bases. The V gene end was trimmed by 0 bases and the J gene end by 5 bases; junction bases not matched to a gene: 11. Germline CDR1 reads LGHNA; CDR2 reads YNFKEQ. The CDR3 contains 18 residues. The CDR3 DNA follows: TGTGCCAGCAGCCAAGATCGTCTAGCGGGAGACCCCGGAGATACGCAGTATTTT. Residues: CASSQDRLAGDPGDTQYF.

The J gene is TRBJ1-1, the V gene TRBV18, with D uncertain. Trimming removed 3 bases from V and 8 bases from J, with 10 bases in between. From germline, CDR1 is KGHSH and CDR2 LQKENI. The CDR3 spans 12 residues. The chain's CDR3 is CASSPPGIEAFF. CDR3 in DNA: TGTGCCAGCTCACCCCCCGGGATAGAAGCTTTCTTT.